This T cell receptor beta chain appears in the sequencing data of a study of blood T cell repertoires in COVID-19 (dated by TCRdb to between 2020 and 2021). About the study as a whole: Collaborator samples came from the United States, Italy and Spain and covered acute and convalescent phases of COVID-19. The prospective study material was composed of cDNA or gDNA derived from T cells, B-cell-depleted T cells, or PBMCs. Deeply sampled blood TCRbeta repertoires from subjects exposed to, actively infected with, or recovered from COVID-19 were included in the dataset. The repertoires were made available in a free public database intended to serve as a resource for research on the immune response to SARS-CoV-2. Samples were obtained from the ongoing ImmuneRACE study (first 160 participants) and from some 1,200 subjects provided by 6 global collaborators. A de-identified subject ID, COVID-19 status, age in years and sex were almost always included in the sample metadata. Where available, HLA class I and class II types were taken from metadata supplied by the sample provider and were not determined by assay-based typing.

Samples from volunteer blood donors who had recovered from COVID-19 were contributed by a second Seattle source. Each collaborating institution followed its own protocols to collect whole blood in K2EDTA tubes. Collaborator samples were shipped for TCRbeta analysis as frozen whole blood, isolated PBMCs, or DNA extracted from either sample type. Relative to germline, V is missing 4 bases and J is missing 3 bases, with 5 bases of the junction outside any gene match. Looking up the germline V gene (reference sequence) yields CDR1 SGHKS and CDR2 YYEKEE. From the cysteine through the phenylalanine, the CDR3 covers 14 amino acids. Just CDR3 DNA is preserved here, 42 bases in frame from base 1. Concerning this clone: The target of this receptor is not known. Qualities for individual bases were not recorded, and no much larger clone is one base off.

TCRbeta CDR3 regions were amplified from genomic DNA by means of the immunoSEQ Assay, a bias-controlled multiplex PCR. In the source study's methods: Nucleated cell counts per sample were estimated from amplification of reference gene primers within the assay. To quantify the absolute abundance of each unique TCRbeta CDR3 rearrangement, sequence reads were collapsed and filtered. For each sample, productive Simpson clonality was calculated by taking the square root of Simpson's diversity index across productive rearrangements. Entries here come from immuneACCESS through TCRdb and include only in-frame sequences with V and J called. Some clones fail to appear in such tables; in the studies checked, an unresolved V gene covers under half of the shortfall, and the cause of the remainder is unknown. V and J calls and clone size are as listed in that table; D and trimming were resolved from the DNA. A total of 110,000 to 150,000 clones appear in this sample, about four fifths of them only once. The ten largest clones add up to approximately 3.4% of the sample.

The research as a whole found: The amount of clinical and demographic metadata varied by source and participant and was provided uncurated.

The receptor's source is a man in his sixties or seventies who had recovered from COVID-19. The specimen was peripheral blood. This chain is built from TRBV5-5 and TRBJ2-7; a stretch of 9 junction bases matches TRBD1. CDR3 sequence: CASSEDRGNYEQYF. The DNA reads as follows: TGTGCCAGCAGCGAGGACAGGGGTAACTACGAGCAGTACTTC.